A selection of T cell receptor beta chains follows, all from one sample in a study of blood T cell repertoires in COVID-19. Sequenced by immunoSEQ multiplex PCR; TCRdb stores in-frame clones only, minus some. This sample has 150,000 to 170,000 clones, with around 83% found just once. Sequencing was performed on peripheral blood. All receptors come from a woman aged 55-70 years with COVID-19, enrolled during active disease. The CDR3 runs from the conserved cysteine through the conserved F or W. D genes are given only for firm matches. The size of a clone is reported for some rows only, either as once, few or many, or as a class for expanded clones.

clone_size: .; v_call: TRBV4-1; d_call: .; j_call: TRBJ1-1; cdr3_aa: CASSPGAIAGNTEAFF; cdr3_nt: TGCGCCAGCAGCCCAGGGGCAATCGCGGGGAACACTGAAGCTTTCTTT
clone_size: .; v_call: TRBV10-3; d_call: .; j_call: TRBJ2-2; cdr3_aa: CAIGEAGGELFF; cdr3_nt: TGTGCCATCGGCGAGGCGGGCGGGGAGCTGTTTTTT
clone_size: .; v_call: TRBV19; d_call: TRBD2; j_call: TRBJ2-3; cdr3_aa: CASRIAGGALGGTDTQYF; cdr3_nt: TGTGCCAGTAGAATAGCGGGAGGAGCTTTGGGCGGCACAGATACGCAGTATTTT
clone_size: once; v_call: TRBV2; d_call: .; j_call: TRBJ1-2; cdr3_aa: CASSFGSGGYTF; cdr3_nt: TGTGCCAGCAGTTTCGGGAGCGGTGGCTACACCTTC
clone_size: .; v_call: TRBV27; d_call: TRBD1; j_call: TRBJ1-6; cdr3_aa: CASSFSAPGQYNSPLHF; cdr3_nt: TGTGCCAGCAGTTTCTCCGCTCCGGGACAGTATAATTCACCCCTCCACTTT
clone_size: .; v_call: TRBV6-4; d_call: .; j_call: TRBJ2-3; cdr3_aa: CASSVERGDTQYF; cdr3_nt: TGTGCCAGCAGTGTCGAAAGAGGCGATACGCAGTATTTT
clone_size: .; v_call: TRBV27; d_call: TRBD2; j_call: TRBJ2-7; cdr3_aa: CASSLYQREGEQYF; cdr3_nt: TGTGCCAGCAGTTTATACCAGCGGGAGGGGGAGCAGTACTTC
clone_size: .; v_call: TRBV6-5; d_call: .; j_call: TRBJ2-5; cdr3_aa: CASSDGVGRETQYF; cdr3_nt: TGTGCCAGCAGCGATGGAGTAGGCCGAGAGACCCAGTACTTC
clone_size: .; v_call: TRBV18; d_call: .; j_call: TRBJ1-1; cdr3_aa: CASSPSRGTEAFF; cdr3_nt: TGTGCCAGCTCACCATCCAGGGGCACTGAAGCTTTCTTT
clone_size: .; v_call: TRBV10-1; d_call: .; j_call: TRBJ2-1; cdr3_aa: CASSGAGSYNEQFF; cdr3_nt: TGCGCCAGCAGTGGCGCAGGCTCCTACAATGAGCAGTTCTTC
clone_size: many; v_call: TRBV19; d_call: .; j_call: TRBJ2-7; cdr3_aa: CASSLRRGLEQYF; cdr3_nt: TGTGCCAGTAGTTTAAGGAGGGGGCTGGAGCAGTACTTC
clone_size: .; v_call: TRBV7-9; d_call: TRBD1; j_call: TRBJ1-2; cdr3_aa: CASSFIGQGNYGYTF; cdr3_nt: TGTGCCAGCAGCTTCATAGGACAGGGAAACTATGGCTACACCTTC
clone_size: .; v_call: TRBV2; d_call: TRBD1; j_call: TRBJ1-5; cdr3_aa: CASRGDRGKNQPQHF; cdr3_nt: TGTGCCAGCAGGGGGGACAGGGGGAAAAATCAGCCCCAGCATTTT
clone_size: .; v_call: TRBV27; d_call: TRBD2; j_call: TRBJ2-1; cdr3_aa: CASSSRTSNEQFF; cdr3_nt: TGTGCCAGCAGTTCCCGGACTAGCAATGAGCAGTTCTTC
clone_size: few; v_call: TRBV18; d_call: TRBD1; j_call: TRBJ1-4; cdr3_aa: CASSPSTGVEKLFF; cdr3_nt: TGTGCCAGCTCACCTTCGACAGGGGTTGAAAAACTGTTTTTT
clone_size: .; v_call: TRBV7-2; d_call: TRBD1; j_call: TRBJ1-5; cdr3_aa: CASSPFDRGSNQPQHF; cdr3_nt: TGTGCCAGCAGCCCGTTTGACAGGGGATCCAATCAGCCCCAGCATTTT
clone_size: .; v_call: TRBV6-5; d_call: .; j_call: TRBJ2-2; cdr3_aa: CASSTSLPGELFF; cdr3_nt: TGTGCCAGCAGTACTTCTCTACCCGGGGAGCTGTTTTTT
clone_size: few; v_call: TRBV6-5; d_call: TRBD1; j_call: TRBJ1-2; cdr3_aa: CASRPRDRVNGYTF; cdr3_nt: TGTGCCAGCAGACCCCGGGACAGGGTAAATGGCTACACCTTC
clone_size: few; v_call: TRBV10-1; d_call: .; j_call: TRBJ2-1; cdr3_aa: CASSEDGTYNEQFF; cdr3_nt: TGCGCCAGCAGTGAGGACGGGACCTACAATGAGCAGTTCTTC
clone_size: .; v_call: TRBV30; d_call: TRBD1; j_call: TRBJ2-5; cdr3_aa: CACPLRGETQYF; cdr3_nt: TGTGCCTGCCCCCTCAGGGGGGAGACCCAGTACTTC
clone_size: .; v_call: TRBV7-2; d_call: .; j_call: TRBJ1-4; cdr3_aa: CASSFYNEKLFF; cdr3_nt: TGTGCCAGCAGCTTTTATAATGAAAAACTGTTTTTT